This TCR beta chain was sequenced for a study of shared clonotypes between healthy human individuals. Notes on the study in general: Compared with memory subsets, naive subsets generally had larger estimated richness. A few donors had roughly 5% of their naive CD4 clonotypes in common.

With regard to this clone: The target antigen is unknown.

The CDR3 spans 16 residues. Trimming stripped 6 bases from V and 0 bases from J, with 15 bases between. Germline lookup yields CDR1 MNHEY and CDR2 SMNVEV (reference sequence). CD8 cells classed as naive were CD45RO-negative and positively selected for CCR7, excluding terminally differentiated effector memory CD45RA+ cells. In the authors' workflow: ImmunoSEQ junction-only sequences lacked quality scores, so their filtering differed. Sequencing was performed with immunoSEQ multiplex PCR; in TCRdb, only in-frame clones are kept and a portion is missing. V, J and clone size reflect that table, while D and trimming were determined from the DNA. The table has hundreds of thousands of clones, 80% to 95% seen once; the top ten hold less than 25%.

Source material: naive CD8+ T cells sorted from blood. The sequence was collected from a man younger than 45 in good health. This rearrangement joins TRBV27 to TRBJ2-1; D assignment may be TRBD1 or TRBD2 (5 bases each). This chain's CDR3 is CASSPGTPRSYNEQFF. The DNA for the CDR3 is TGTGCCAGCAGCCCCGGGACCCCCCGCTCCTACAATGAGCAGTTCTTC.